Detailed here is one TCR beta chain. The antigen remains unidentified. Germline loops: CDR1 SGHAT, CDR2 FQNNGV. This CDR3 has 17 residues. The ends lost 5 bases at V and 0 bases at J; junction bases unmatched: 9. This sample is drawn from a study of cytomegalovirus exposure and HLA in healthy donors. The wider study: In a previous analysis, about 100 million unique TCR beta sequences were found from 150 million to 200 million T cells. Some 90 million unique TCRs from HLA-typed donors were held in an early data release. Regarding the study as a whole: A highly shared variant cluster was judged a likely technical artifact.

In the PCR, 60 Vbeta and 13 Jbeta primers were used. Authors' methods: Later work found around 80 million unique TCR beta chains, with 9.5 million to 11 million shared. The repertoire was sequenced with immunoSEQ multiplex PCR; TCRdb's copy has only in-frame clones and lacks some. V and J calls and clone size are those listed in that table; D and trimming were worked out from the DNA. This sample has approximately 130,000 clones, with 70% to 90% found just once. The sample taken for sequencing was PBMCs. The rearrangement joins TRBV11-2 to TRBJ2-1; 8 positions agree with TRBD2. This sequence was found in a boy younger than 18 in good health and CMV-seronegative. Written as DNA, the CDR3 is TGTGCCAGCAGCCCGGCGGGGGGCCCGAGCTCCTACAATGAGCAGTTCTTC. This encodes CASSPAGGPSSYNEQFF.